This T cell receptor (beta chain) emerged from a study of monozygotic twins with inflammatory bowel disease (dated by TCRdb to the late 2010s). About the study as a whole: The full study comprised some 30 monozygotic twin pairs: nine German pairs (four IBD-concordant, five IBD-discordant) and 19 IBD-discordant Danish pairs. The search for disease-associated traits relied mainly on comparing IBD patients with their genetically identical healthy co-twins within discordant pairs. Each individual had, on average, about 151 000 unique TCRalpha sequences and 181 000 unique TCRbeta sequences available for analysis. The paper's findings and limits, for the study overall: The results gave no support for a single strong signal or clonotype linked to IBD. Because patients received different immunosuppressive treatments, the repertoires may have picked up extra background noise and variability between individuals. IBD patients had lower TCRbeta repertoire diversity, measured by the inverse Simpson index, than their healthy co-twins. Concordant and discordant twins showed no difference in repertoire similarity, possibly because of limited statistical power. Compared with healthy twins, IBD patients shared fewer clonotypes with other individuals, and the difference was most pronounced in patients with signs of disease activity. Distinction between different T cell subtypes could not be achieved in the analysis.

From each donor, a roughly 2.5 ml peripheral blood sample was collected into PAXgene tubes and kept at -80 degrees C. Without T cell sorting, total RNA was isolated from whole blood using the PAXgene blood miRNA kit on an automated QIAcube. Peripheral blood from monozygotic twin pairs who were concordant or discordant for inflammatory bowel disease underwent deep TCRalpha and TCRbeta repertoire profiling using unique molecular barcoding. Smoking habits were recorded for all twin pairs, and individuals were classified as current, former or never smokers. From the cysteine through the phenylalanine, the CDR3 covers 17 amino acids. The entry carries no DNA sequence. Via the germline V gene, CDR1 is MNHNS and CDR2 SASEGT. Notes on this clonotype: It lacks a known antigen.

Libraries were prepared through 5' RACE. Each TCR library was prepared from 3,500 to 4,500 ng of total RNA. For each sample, cDNA synthesis with SMARTScribe reverse transcriptase was split into eight separate reactions. During cDNA synthesis, unique molecular identifiers containing a 6-nucleotide sample barcode were introduced by template switching. TCRalpha and TCRbeta cDNA was amplified in two nested PCRs of around 15 and 9 cycles, and bead purification was carried out after each PCR. Before amplification, cDNA was treated with uracil DNA-glycosylase and purified using the QIAquick PCR purification kit. The second PCR added Illumina TruSeq-compatible adapters along with sample-specific barcodes. TapeStation and Qubit were used to check library quality and concentration, and 4 to 6 ng of each library was pooled. Pooled libraries were sequenced on an Illumina HiSeq2500 single-index Rapid Run with 2 x 100 bp reads and custom sequencing primers. The published analysis was carried out like this. PCR and sequencing errors were corrected by UMI-based consensus assembly using MiGEC version 1.2.6. MiXCR version 2.1.1 was used to carry out V(D)J alignment, clonotype assembly and CDR3 extraction. To normalise gene usage, clonotype sharing and MAIT/NKT TCR abundance, the top 1000, 10 000 and 20 000 clonotypes in each sample were analysed. Diversity was computed as the inverse Simpson index with the vegan R package after downsampling to 27 000 UMIs. Paired Mann-Whitney U tests were applied to discordant twin pairs, and Benjamini-Hochberg correction was used for multiple testing. The reads were reprocessed in TCRdb, with one entry per CDR3 protein sequence and no accompanying DNA. These V and J calls originate from TCRdb's pipeline instead of the authors' own analysis. The record for this sample contains about 110,000 distinct CDR3 sequences. The ten largest account for around 12% of the sample.

The sequencing sample was made of blood. The sequence was obtained from a human donor with ulcerative colitis or Crohn's disease, or a healthy co-twin of an affected twin (not recorded which). The chain was built from TRBV6-1 and TRBJ2-3; TCRdb indicates TRBD2, and absent DNA this call remains unverified. CDR3 region: CASSRNRLAGEADTQYF.